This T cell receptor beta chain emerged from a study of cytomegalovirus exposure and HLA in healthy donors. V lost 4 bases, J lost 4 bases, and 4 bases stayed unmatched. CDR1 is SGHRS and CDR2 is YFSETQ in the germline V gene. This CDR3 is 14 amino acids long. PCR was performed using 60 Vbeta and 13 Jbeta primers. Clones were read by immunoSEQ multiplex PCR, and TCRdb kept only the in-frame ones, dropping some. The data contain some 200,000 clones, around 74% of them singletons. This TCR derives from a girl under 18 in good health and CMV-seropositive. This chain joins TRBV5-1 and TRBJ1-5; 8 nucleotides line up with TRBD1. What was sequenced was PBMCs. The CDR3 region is CASSQGQGNQPQHF. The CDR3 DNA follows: TGCGCCAGCAGCCAAGGACAGGGTAATCAGCCCCAGCATTTT. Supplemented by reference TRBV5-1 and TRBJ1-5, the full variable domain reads KAGVTQTPRYLIKTRGQQVTLSCSPISGHRSVSWYQQTPGQGLQFLFEYFSETQRNKGNFPGRFSGRQFSNSRSEMNVSTLELGDSALYLCASSQGQGNQPQHFGDGTRLSIL.